These 20 T cell receptor beta chains were all obtained from the same sample, sequenced in a study of beta chain features in type 1 diabetes. Isolated RNA was reverse transcribed in full, so expressed TCRB transcripts were sequenced. The data were produced by immunoSEQ multiplex PCR, yet TCRdb's version contains in-frame clones alone and is incomplete. The data show over 700,000 clones, around a sixth seen once. The sequenced sample consisted of naive CD4+ T cells from blood. Receptors were obtained from a woman aged 18-29 years in good health.

This clone was detected only a few times. This chain connects TRBV28 to TRBJ2-7, with D unresolved. Trimming stripped 3 bases from V and 2 bases from J, with 11 bases between. The V gene's germline CDR1 is MDHEN and CDR2 SYDVKM. This CDR3 has 14 amino acids. The CDR3 coding sequence is TGTGCCAGCAGTTTTGGCGGATCAACCTACGAGCAGTACTTC. Residues: CASSFGGSTYEQYF.

This clone was counted between two and nine times. The chain links TRBV7-2 to TRBJ1-1; D uncertain. Trimming removed 0 bases at V and 5 bases at J, with 13 bases between. The germline V gene encodes CDR1 SGHTA and CDR2 FQGNSA. CDR3 size: 15 residues. CDR3 coding DNA: TGTGCCAGCAGCTTAGCGGCTAGGATGCGGACTGAAGCTTTCTTT. Its translation: CASSLAARMRTEAFF.

The sample holds a few counts of this clone. The chain uses TRBV18 and TRBJ1-1, with 12 bases fitting TRBD1. After removal of 8 bases from V and 4 bases from J, the junction contained 2 bases not matched to a gene. The germline V gene has CDR1 KGHSH and CDR2 LQKENI. The CDR3 is 13 residues long. The CDR3 DNA sequence: TGTGCCAGCGGGGGACAGGGGGCCACTGAAGCTTTCTTT. Its translation is CASGGQGATEAFF.

This clone was counted only a few times. The V and J genes are TRBV28 and TRBJ2-7; TRBD2 matches 7 bases. Germline V CDR1 and CDR2: MDHEN, SYDVKM. V gave up 6 bases and J gave up 0 bases; unmatched junction bases: 8. This CDR3 region has 15 residues. CDR3 bases: TGTGCCAGCAGATCCACTAGCGTCTACTCCTACGAGCAGTACTTC. This codes for CASRSTSVYSYEQYF.

This clone was picked up a small number of times. V is TRBV2 and J is TRBJ2-7, with TRBD1 identical over 9 bases. This CDR3 has 12 residues. V trimming: 4 bases; J trimming: 6 bases; junction bases outside the gene matches: 1. The germline CDR1 and CDR2 sequences are SNHLY and FYNNEI. In DNA form, the CDR3 reads TGTGCCAGCAGTGGACAGGGGGGCGAGCAGTACTTC. Amino acid sequence: CASSGQGGEQYF.

The chain couples TRBV10-3 to TRBJ2-7, with 13 bases identical to TRBD2. Germline CDR1 and CDR2: ENHRY and SYGVKD. The CDR3 covers 13 residues. With V trimmed by 10 bases and J by 3 bases, 3 bases remained unmatched. The CDR3, as DNA: TGTGCCACCCGGACTAGCGGGAGCTACGAGCAGTACTTC. Its translation: CATRTSGSYEQYF.

The chain uses TRBV7-2 and TRBJ2-5, with unresolved D. Trimming stripped 4 bases from V and 4 bases from J, with 7 bases between. The length of the CDR3 is 12 residues. Germline V gives CDR1 SGHTA, CDR2 FQGNSA. The CDR3 here is CASSSYVETQYF. CDR3 DNA: TGTGCCAGCAGCTCTTACGTAGAGACCCAGTACTTC. The variable domain in full, completed from reference TRBV7-2 and TRBJ2-5, reads GAGVSQSPSNKVTEKGKDVELRCDPISGHTALYWYRQSLGQGLEFLIYFQGNSAPDKSGLPSDRFSAERTGGSVSTLTIQRTQQEDSAVYLCASSSYVETQYFGPGTRLLVL.

This chain joins TRBV11-2 and TRBJ2-3; a possible D gene is TRBD2 (6 bases). Germline lookup yields CDR1 SGHAT and CDR2 FQNNGV. Trimming took 4 bases from V and 6 from J, leaving 14 bases between them. The CDR3 runs to 14 residues. The CDR3 nucleotides read TGTGCCAGCAGCTATGTCGGGAGTCCGGATACGCAGTATTTT. Its translation: CASSYVGSPDTQYF.

This clone appeared a few times. The CDR3 sequence: CASSVAPGAYNEQFF. Here the CDR3 DNA reads TGTGCCAGCAGCGTAGCCCCGGGGGCATACAATGAGCAGTTCTTC. This rearrangement joins TRBV9 to TRBJ2-1, with D perhaps matching TRBD1 or TRBD2 (6 bases each). Trimming stripped 0 bases from V and 4 bases from J, with 11 bases between. This CDR3 contains 15 residues. The germline CDR1 and CDR2 sequences are SGDLS and YYNGEE. Combining the CDR3 with reference TRBV9 and TRBJ2-1 gives the whole variable domain DSGVTQTPKHLITATGQRVTLRCSPRSGDLSVYWYQQSLDQGLQFLIQYYNGEERAKGNILERFSAQQFPDLHSELNLSSLELGDSALYFCASSVAPGAYNEQFFGPGTRLTVL.

This clone occurred once. CDR3 residues: CASSVSPGQGETQYF. For the CDR3, the DNA is TGTGCCAGCAGCGTATCCCCAGGACAGGGGGAAACTCAGTACTTC. This rearrangement joins TRBV9 to TRBJ2-4, with TRBD1 identical over 10 bases. The CDR3 extends over 15 amino acids. The germline gives CDR1 SGDLS, CDR2 YYNGEE. Losses at the gene ends were 1 base for V and 12 bases for J; bases not matched to a gene: 10.

This chain links TRBV2 with TRBJ2-1, with 7 bases aligning to TRBD2. CDR1 SNHLY and CDR2 FYNNEI come from the germline V gene. The CDR3 extends over 18 amino acids. V gave up 3 bases and J gave up 3 bases; unmatched junction bases: 14. CDR3 residues: CASSEGKQVAGHYNEQFF. The CDR3 DNA reads as TGTGCCAGCAGTGAGGGCAAACAGGTAGCGGGTCACTACAATGAGCAGTTCTTC.

The rearrangement joins TRBV4-2 to TRBJ2-1; 7 bases are shared with TRBD2. Germline V gene lookup returns CDR1 LGHNA and CDR2 YNFKEQ. This CDR3 region has 16 residues. J was trimmed by 0 bases and V by 0 bases; bases with no gene match: 2. In DNA form, the CDR3 reads TGTGCCAGCAGCCAAGAGGGGGGGGGCTCCTACAATGAGCAGTTCTTC. This sequence encodes CASSQEGGGSYNEQFF.

The chain recombines TRBV5-4 with TRBJ2-1; perhaps TRBD2 as D (6 bases). Germline assignment: CDR1 SGHNT and CDR2 YYREEE (reference sequence). The CDR3 is made up of 16 amino acids. The V end lost 3 bases, the J end lost 9 bases, and 22 bases lay between the germline ends. The CDR3 bases are TGTGCCAGCAGCTCCCTGTTTAGCGGAGTAGGGAGTGAGCAGTTCTTC. This gives the protein CASSSLFSGVGSEQFF.

J is TRBJ1-2 and V is TRBV28; D unclear. Germline CDR1 MDHEN, CDR2 SYDVKM. The CDR3 is made up of 14 amino acids. Trimming took 2 bases from V and 0 from J, leaving 7 bases between them. The CDR3 DNA is TGTGCCAGCAGTTTAGTGGGCACTAACTATGGCTACACCTTC. This codes for CASSLVGTNYGYTF.

V and J are TRBV11-2 and TRBJ2-4; TRBD1 matches at 9 bases. Germline V gene sequence: CDR1 SGHAT, CDR2 FQNNGV. Trimming removed 4 bases from V and 1 base from J; junction bases left unmatched: 8. The CDR3 spans 17 residues. CDR3 amino acids: CASSSTTGGFAKNIQYF. The CDR3 nucleotides are TGTGCCAGCAGCTCAACGACAGGGGGGTTCGCCAAAAACATTCAGTACTTC.

CDR3 loop: CSAIWANEQFF. The CDR3 DNA is TGCAGTGCTATCTGGGCTAATGAGCAGTTCTTC. The chain is built from TRBV20-1 and TRBJ2-1; no clear D gene. The CDR3 has 11 residues. Germline CDR1 reads DFQATT; CDR2 reads SNEGSKA (reference sequence). V lost 4 bases and J lost 7, with 8 bases in between.

The chain combines TRBV27 with TRBJ2-7; 9 nucleotides line up with TRBD1. Germline trimming cut 6 bases from V and 6 bases from J; bases unmatched to any gene: 9. This CDR3 has 14 residues. The V gene's germline CDR1 is MNHEY and CDR2 SMNVEV (reference sequence). In nucleotides, the CDR3 is TGTGCCAGCAGAATAGACAGGGGGTTCGGCGAGCAGTACTTC. It yields the protein CASRIDRGFGEQYF.

The chain recombines TRBV27 with TRBJ2-1; TRBD2 matches at 14 bases. The CDR3 is 15 amino acids. V shed 5 bases, J shed 9 bases, and the junction held 6 bases outside the gene matches. The V gene's germline CDR1 is MNHEY and CDR2 SMNVEV (reference sequence). This chain's CDR3 is CASSPQGLAGVEQFF. In DNA form, the CDR3 reads TGTGCCAGCAGTCCCCAGGGACTAGCGGGAGTTGAGCAGTTCTTC.

This clone was observed a handful of times. The rearrangement links TRBV19 to TRBJ1-5; D is perhaps TRBD1 (5 bases). The CDR3 extends over 15 amino acids. Trimming cost V 6 bases and J 1 base, with 13 bases left between them. Germline V gene sequence: CDR1 LNHDA, CDR2 SQIVND (reference sequence). CDR3 sequence reads: CASRGVGWSNQPQHF. In nucleotides, the CDR3 is TGTGCCAGTAGGGGGGTGGGCTGGAGCAATCAGCCCCAGCATTTT.

The chain carries TRBV7-9 and TRBJ2-3, with D possibly being TRBD1 or TRBD2 (5 bases each). This CDR3 region has 14 residues. V was cut by 4 bases and J by 6 bases, with 14 bases left in between. In germline, CDR1 is SEHNR, CDR2 FQNEAQ (reference sequence). The CDR3 DNA reads TGTGCCAGCAGCTCGGGGACCGGCTCTGATACGCAGTATTTT. Its translation is CASSSGTGSDTQYF.